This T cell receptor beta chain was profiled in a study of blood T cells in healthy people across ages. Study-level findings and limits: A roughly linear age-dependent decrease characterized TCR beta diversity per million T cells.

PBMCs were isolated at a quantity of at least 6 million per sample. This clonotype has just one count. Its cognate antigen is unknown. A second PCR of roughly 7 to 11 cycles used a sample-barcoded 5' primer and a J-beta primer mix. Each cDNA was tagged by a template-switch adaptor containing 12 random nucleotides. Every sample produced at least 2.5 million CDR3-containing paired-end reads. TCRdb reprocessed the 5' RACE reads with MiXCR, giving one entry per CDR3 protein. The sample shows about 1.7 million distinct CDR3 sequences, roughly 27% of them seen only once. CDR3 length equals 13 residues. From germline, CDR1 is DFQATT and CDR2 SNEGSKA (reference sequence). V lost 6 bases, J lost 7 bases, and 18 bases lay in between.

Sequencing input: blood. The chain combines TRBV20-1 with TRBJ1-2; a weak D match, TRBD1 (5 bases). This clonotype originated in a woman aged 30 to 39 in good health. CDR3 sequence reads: CSAPDTTSGGYTF. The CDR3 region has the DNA TGCAGTGCCCCGGACACGACCAGCGGTGGCTACACCTTC.